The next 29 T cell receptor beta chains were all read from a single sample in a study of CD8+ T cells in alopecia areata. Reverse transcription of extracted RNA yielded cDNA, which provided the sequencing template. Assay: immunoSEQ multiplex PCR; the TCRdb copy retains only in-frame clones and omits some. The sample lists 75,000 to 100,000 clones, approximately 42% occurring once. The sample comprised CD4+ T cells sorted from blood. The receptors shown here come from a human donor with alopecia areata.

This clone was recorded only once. The DNA of the CDR3 is TGTGCCTGGAGTGTATCGATCCAGTCCGACAGAGCCTACGAGCAGTACTTC. Protein: CAWSVSIQSDRAYEQYF. The chain couples TRBV30 to TRBJ2-7; the D gene is possibly TRBD1 (5 bases). This CDR3 has 17 residues. Per germline, CDR1 GTSNPN and CDR2 SVGIG (reference sequence). V was trimmed by 0 bases and J by 2 bases, leaving 20 bases between them. The full variable domain, rest sourced from reference TRBV30 and TRBJ2-7, is SQTIHQWPATLVQPVGSPLSLECTVEGTSNPNLYWYRQAAGRGLQLLFYSVGIGQISSEVPQNLSASRPQDRQFILSSKKLLLSDSGFYLCAWSVSIQSDRAYEQYFGPGTRLTVT.

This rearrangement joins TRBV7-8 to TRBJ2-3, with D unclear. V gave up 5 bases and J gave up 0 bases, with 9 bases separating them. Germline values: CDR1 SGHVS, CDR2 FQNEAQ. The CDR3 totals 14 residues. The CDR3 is CASSVGSSTDTQYF. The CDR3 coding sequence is TGTGCCAGCAGCGTTGGGTCTAGCACAGATACGCAGTATTTT.

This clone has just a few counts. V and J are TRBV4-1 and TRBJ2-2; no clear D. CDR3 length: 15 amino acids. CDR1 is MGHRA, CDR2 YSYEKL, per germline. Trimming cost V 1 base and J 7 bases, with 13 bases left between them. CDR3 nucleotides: TGCGCCAGCAGCCAAGCGGTTGGGCTAAGCGGGGAGCTGTTTTTT. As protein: CASSQAVGLSGELFF.

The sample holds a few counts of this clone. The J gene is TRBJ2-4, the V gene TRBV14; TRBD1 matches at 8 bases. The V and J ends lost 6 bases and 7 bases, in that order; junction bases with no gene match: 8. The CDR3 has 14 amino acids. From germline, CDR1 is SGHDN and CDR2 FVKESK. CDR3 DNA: TGTGCCAGCAGGAGGACAGGGTTTAGGAACATTCAGTACTTC. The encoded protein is CASRRTGFRNIQYF. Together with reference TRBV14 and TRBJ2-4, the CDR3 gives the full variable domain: EAGVTQFPSHSVIEKGQTVTLRCDPISGHDNLYWYRRVMGKEIKFLLHFVKESKQDESGMPNNRFLAERTGGTYSTLKVQPAELEDSGVYFCASRRTGFRNIQYFGAGTRLSVL.

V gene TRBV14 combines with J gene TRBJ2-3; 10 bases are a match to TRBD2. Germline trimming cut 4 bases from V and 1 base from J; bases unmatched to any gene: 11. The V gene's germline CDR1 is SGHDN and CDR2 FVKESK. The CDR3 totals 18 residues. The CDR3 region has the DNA TGTGCCAGCAGCCGGAACCCCTTAGCGGGAGGACGCACAGATACGCAGTATTTT. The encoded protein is CASSRNPLAGGRTDTQYF.

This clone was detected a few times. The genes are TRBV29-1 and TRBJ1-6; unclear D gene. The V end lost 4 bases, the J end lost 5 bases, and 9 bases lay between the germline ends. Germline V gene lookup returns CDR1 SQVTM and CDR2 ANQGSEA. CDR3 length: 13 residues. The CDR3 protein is CSVVREHNSPLHF. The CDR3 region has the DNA TGCAGCGTTGTTCGTGAACATAATTCACCCCTCCACTTT. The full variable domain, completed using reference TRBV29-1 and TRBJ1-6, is SAVISQKPSRDICQRGTSLTIQCQVDSQVTMMFWYRQQPGQSLTLIATANQGSEATYESGFVIDKFPISRPNLTFSTLTVSNMSPEDSSIYLCSVVREHNSPLHFGNGTRLTVT.

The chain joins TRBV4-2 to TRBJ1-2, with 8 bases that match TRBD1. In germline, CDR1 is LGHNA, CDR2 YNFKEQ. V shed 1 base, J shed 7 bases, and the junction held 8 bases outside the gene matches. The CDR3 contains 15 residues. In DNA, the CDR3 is TGTGCCAGCAGCCAAGTTGGCAGGGGGCAGCTTGGCTACACCTTC. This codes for CASSQVGRGQLGYTF.

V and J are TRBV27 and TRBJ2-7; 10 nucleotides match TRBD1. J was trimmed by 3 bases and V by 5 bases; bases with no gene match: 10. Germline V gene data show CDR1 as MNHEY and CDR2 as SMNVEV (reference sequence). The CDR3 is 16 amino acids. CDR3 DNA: TGTGCCAGCAGTACGGTCGTAGGGGACAGGGGCTACGAGCAGTACTTC. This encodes CASSTVVGDRGYEQYF.

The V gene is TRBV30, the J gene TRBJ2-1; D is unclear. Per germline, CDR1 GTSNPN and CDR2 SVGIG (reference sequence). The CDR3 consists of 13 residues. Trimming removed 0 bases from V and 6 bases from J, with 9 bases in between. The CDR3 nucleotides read TGTGCCTGGAGTGTTAGGGCCCGCAATGAGCAGTTCTTC. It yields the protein CAWSVRARNEQFF.

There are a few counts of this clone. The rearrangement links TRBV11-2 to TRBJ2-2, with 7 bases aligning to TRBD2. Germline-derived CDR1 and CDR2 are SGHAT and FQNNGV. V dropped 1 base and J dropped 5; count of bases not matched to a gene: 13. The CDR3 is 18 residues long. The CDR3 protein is CASSLVLAGLRETGELFF. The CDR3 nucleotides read TGTGCCAGCAGCTTAGTCTTAGCGGGCCTCCGGGAAACCGGGGAGCTGTTTTTT.

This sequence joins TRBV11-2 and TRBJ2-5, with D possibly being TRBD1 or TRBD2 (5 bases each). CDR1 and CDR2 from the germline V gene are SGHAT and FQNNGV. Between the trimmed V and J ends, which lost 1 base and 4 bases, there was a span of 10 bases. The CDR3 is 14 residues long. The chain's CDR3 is CASSLGSGRETQYF. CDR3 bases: TGTGCCAGCAGCTTAGGATCGGGGCGAGAGACCCAGTACTTC.

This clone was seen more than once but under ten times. The CDR3 spells CSTTRGLAGYQETQYF. The CDR3 DNA reads TGCAGCACCACCCGAGGACTAGCGGGATACCAAGAGACCCAGTACTTC. V is TRBV29-1 and J is TRBJ2-5; 12 bases line up with TRBD2. The V and J ends lost 8 bases and 0 bases, in that order; junction bases with no gene match: 10. CDR1 and CDR2 (germline): SQVTM, ANQGSEA. The CDR3 extends over 16 amino acids.

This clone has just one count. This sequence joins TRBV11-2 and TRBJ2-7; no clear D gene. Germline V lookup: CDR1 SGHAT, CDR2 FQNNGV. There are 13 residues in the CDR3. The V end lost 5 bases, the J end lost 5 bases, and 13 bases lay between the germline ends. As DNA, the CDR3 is TGTGCCAGCAGCCCGTCGTGGGGTAACGAGCAGTACTTC. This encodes CASSPSWGNEQYF.

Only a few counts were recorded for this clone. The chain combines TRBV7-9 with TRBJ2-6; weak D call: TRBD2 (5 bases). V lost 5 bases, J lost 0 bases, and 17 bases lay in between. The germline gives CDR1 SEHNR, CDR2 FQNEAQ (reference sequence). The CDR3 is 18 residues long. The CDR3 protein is CASSPGISPHSGANVLTF. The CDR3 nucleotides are TGTGCCAGCAGCCCCGGGATCAGTCCCCACTCTGGGGCCAACGTCCTGACTTTC.

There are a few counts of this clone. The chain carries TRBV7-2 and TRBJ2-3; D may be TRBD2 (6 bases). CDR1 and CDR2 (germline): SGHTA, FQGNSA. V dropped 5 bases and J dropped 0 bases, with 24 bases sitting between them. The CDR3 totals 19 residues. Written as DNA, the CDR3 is TGTGCCAGCAGCCGCCTAGGGGCGGGGTTACTCCTCAGCACAGATACGCAGTATTTT. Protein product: CASSRLGAGLLLSTDTQYF.

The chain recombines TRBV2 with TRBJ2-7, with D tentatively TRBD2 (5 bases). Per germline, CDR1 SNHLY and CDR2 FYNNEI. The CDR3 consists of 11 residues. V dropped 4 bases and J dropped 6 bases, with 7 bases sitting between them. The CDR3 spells CASSVRVEQYF. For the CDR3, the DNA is TGTGCCAGCAGTGTGAGGGTCGAGCAGTACTTC.

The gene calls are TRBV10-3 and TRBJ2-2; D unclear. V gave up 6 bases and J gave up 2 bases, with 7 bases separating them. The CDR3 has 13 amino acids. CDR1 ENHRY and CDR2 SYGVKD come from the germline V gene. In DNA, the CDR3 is TGTGCCATCAGACCGGACAACACCGGGGAGCTGTTTTTT. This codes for CAIRPDNTGELFF.

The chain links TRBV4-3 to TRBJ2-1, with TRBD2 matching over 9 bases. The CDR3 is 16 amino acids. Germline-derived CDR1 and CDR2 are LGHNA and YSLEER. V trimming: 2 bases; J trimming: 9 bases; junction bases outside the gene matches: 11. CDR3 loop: CASSQKYAGGLGEQFF. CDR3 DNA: TGCGCCAGCAGCCAAAAGTATGCGGGGGGGCTTGGTGAGCAGTTCTTC.

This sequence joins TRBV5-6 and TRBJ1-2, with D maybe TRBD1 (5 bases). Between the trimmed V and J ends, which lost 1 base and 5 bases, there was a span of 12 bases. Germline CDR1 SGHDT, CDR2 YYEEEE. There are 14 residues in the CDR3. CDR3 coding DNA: TGTGCCAGCAGCTTGTGGGCAGGGATGTATGGCTACACCTTC. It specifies CASSLWAGMYGYTF.

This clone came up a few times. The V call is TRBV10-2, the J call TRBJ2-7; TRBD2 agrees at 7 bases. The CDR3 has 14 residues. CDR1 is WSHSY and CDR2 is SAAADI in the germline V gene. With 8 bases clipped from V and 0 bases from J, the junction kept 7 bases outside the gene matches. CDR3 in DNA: TGCGCCAGCCAAAGGGACTACTCCTCCTACGAGCAGTACTTC. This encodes CASQRDYSSYEQYF.

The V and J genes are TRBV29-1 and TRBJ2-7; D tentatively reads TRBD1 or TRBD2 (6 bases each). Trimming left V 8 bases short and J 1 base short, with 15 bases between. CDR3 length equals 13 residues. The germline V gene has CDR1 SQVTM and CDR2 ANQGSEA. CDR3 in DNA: TGCAGCTCCCGGACAGCGGGTTCCTACGAGCAGTACTTC. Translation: CSSRTAGSYEQYF.

The CDR3 bases are TGTGCCTGGAGTGTTGGAGGTGATCAGCCCCAGCATTTT. Encoded protein: CAWSVGGDQPQHF. J is TRBJ1-5 and V is TRBV30; no clear D gene. CDR3 length: 13 amino acids. Germline V gene lookup returns CDR1 GTSNPN and CDR2 SVGIG (reference sequence). V lost 0 bases and J lost 5, with 8 bases in between.

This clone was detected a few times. This CDR3 reads CASSPPSAKNIQYF. The CDR3 bases are TGTGCCAGCAGCCCTCCTTCCGCCAAAAACATTCAGTACTTC. The genes are TRBV28 and TRBJ2-4; D remains ambiguous. The length of the CDR3 is 14 residues. V was clipped by 6 bases and J by 1 base, with 10 bases between them. The germline CDR1 and CDR2 sequences are MDHEN and SYDVKM.

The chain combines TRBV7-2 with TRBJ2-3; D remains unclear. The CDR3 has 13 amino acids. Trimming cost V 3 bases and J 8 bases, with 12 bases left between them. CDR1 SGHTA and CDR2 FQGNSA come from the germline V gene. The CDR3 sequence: CASSFNSRGTQYF. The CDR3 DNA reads TGTGCCAGCAGCTTCAATTCCCGTGGTACGCAGTATTTT.

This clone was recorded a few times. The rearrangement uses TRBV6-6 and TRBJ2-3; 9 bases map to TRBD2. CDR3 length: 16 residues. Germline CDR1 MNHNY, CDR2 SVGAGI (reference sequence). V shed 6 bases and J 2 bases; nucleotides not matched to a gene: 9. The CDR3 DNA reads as TGTGCCAGCAGCCGGGTGGCGGGGGGGTCCACAGATACGCAGTATTTT. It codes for CASSRVAGGSTDTQYF.

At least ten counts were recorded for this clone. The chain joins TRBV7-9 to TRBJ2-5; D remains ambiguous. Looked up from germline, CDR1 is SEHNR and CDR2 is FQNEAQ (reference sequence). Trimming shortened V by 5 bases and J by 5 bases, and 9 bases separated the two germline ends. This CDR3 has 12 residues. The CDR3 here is CASSTPMETQYF. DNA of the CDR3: TGTGCCAGCAGCACCCCCATGGAGACCCAGTACTTC.

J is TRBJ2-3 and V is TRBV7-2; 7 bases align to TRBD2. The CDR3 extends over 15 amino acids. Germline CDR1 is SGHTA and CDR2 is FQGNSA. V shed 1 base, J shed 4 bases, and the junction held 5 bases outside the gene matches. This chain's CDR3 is CASSLVALAADTQYF. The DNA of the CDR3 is TGTGCCAGCAGCTTAGTGGCTCTAGCGGCAGATACGCAGTATTTT.

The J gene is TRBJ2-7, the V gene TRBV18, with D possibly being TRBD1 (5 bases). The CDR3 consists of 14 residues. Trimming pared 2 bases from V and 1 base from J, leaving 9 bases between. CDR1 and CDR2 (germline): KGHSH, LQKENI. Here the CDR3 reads CASSPAPGSYEQYF. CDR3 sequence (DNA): TGTGCCAGCTCACCAGCGCCAGGGTCCTACGAGCAGTACTTC.

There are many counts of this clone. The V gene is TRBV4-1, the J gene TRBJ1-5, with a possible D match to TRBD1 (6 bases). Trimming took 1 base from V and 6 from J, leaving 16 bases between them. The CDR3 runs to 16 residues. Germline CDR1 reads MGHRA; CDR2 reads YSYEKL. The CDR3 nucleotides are TGCGCCAGCAGCCAAGGTCTCCGGGACACACGTCAGCCCCAGCATTTT. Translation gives CASSQGLRDTRQPQHF.